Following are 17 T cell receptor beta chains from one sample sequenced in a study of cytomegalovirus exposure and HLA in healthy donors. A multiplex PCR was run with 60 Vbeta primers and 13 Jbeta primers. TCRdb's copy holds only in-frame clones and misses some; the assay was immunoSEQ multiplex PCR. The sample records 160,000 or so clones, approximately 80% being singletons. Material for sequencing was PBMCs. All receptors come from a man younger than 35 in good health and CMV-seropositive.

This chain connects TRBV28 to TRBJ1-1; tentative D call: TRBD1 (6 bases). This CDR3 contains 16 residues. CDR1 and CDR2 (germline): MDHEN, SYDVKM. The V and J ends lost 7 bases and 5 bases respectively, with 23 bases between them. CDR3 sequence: CASNSPRQDLITEAFF. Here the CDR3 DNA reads TGTGCCAGCAACTCCCCCCGACAGGACTTAATAACTGAAGCTTTCTTT.

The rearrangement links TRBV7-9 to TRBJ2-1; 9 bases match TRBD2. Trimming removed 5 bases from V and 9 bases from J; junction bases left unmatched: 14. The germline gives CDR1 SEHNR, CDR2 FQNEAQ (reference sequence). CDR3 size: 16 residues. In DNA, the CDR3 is TGTGCCAGCAGCCCCGCGCGGGGGGGATTTTTTAGTGAGCAGTTCTTC. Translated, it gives CASSPARGGFFSEQFF. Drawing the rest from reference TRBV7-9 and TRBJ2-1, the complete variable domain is DTGVSQNPRHKITKRGQNVTFRCDPISEHNRLYWYRQTLGQGPEFLTYFQNEAQLEKSRLLSDRFSAERPKGSFSTLEIQRTEQGDSAMYLCASSPARGGFFSEQFFGPGTRLTVL.

DNA for the CDR3: TGTGCCAGCAGCTTAGCGTCGGAGGGGCAACGTGGCTACACCTTC. Amino acids: CASSLASEGQRGYTF. The rearrangement joins TRBV7-9 to TRBJ1-2; weak D call: TRBD1 (5 bases). CDR1 SEHNR and CDR2 FQNEAQ come from the germline V gene (reference sequence). The CDR3 spans 15 residues. Trimming cost V 0 bases and J 7 bases, with 15 bases left between them.

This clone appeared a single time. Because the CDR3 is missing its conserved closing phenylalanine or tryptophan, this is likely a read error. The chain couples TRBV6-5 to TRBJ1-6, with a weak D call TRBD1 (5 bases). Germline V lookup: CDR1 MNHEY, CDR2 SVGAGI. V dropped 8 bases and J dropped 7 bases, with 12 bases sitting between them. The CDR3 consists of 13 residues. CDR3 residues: CASSSGGNSPLHL. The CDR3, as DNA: TGTGCCAGCTCATCCGGGGGGAATTCACCCCTCCACCTT.

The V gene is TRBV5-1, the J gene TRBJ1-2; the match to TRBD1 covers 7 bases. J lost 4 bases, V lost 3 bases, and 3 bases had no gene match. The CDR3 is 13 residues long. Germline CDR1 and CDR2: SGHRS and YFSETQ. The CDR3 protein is CASSSQGSYGYTF. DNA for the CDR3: TGCGCCAGCAGCTCACAGGGGAGCTATGGCTACACCTTC.

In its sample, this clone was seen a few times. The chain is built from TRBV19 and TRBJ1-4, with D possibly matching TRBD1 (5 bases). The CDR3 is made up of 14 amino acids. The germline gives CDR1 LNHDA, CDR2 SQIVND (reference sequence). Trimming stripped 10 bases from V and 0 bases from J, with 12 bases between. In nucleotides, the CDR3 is TGTGCCACGAAAGGGGCAGCAACTAATGAAAAACTGTTTTTT. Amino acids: CATKGAATNEKLFF. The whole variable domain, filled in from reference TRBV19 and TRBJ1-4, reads DGGITQSPKYLFRKEGQNVTLSCEQNLNHDAMYWYRQDPGQGLRLIYYSQIVNDFQKGDIAEGYSVSREKKESFPLTVTSAQKNPTAFYLCATKGAATNEKLFFGSGTQLSVL.

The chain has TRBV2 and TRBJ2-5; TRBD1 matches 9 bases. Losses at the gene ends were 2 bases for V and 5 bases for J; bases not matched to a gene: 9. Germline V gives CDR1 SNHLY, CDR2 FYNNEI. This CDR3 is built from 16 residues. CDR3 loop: CASSEFRDRVKETQYF. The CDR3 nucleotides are TGTGCCAGCAGTGAATTCCGGGACAGGGTTAAGGAGACCCAGTACTTC.

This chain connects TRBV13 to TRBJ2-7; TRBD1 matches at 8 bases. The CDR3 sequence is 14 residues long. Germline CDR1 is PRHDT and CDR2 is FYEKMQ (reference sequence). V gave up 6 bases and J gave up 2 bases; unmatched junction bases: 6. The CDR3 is CASRPDRGTYEQYF. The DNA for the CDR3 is TGTGCCAGCAGACCAGACAGGGGAACCTACGAGCAGTACTTC.

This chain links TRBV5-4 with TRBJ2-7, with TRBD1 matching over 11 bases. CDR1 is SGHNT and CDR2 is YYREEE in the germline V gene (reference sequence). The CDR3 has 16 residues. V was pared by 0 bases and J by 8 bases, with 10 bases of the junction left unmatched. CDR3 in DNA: TGTGCCAGCAGCTTGGCAAGGACAGGGGGCGAGTACAAGCAGTACTTC. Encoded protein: CASSLARTGGEYKQYF.

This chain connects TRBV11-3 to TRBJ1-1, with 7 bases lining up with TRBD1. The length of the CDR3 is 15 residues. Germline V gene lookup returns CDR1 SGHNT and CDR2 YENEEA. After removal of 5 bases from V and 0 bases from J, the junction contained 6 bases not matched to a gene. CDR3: CASSPTGEMNTEAFF. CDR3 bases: TGTGCCAGCAGCCCAACAGGGGAAATGAACACTGAAGCTTTCTTT.

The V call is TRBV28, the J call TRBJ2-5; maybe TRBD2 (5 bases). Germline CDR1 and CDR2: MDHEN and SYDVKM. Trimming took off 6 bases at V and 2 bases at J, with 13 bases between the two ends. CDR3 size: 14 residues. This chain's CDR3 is CASRPTRRQETQYF. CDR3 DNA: TGTGCCAGCAGGCCAACTAGGAGACAAGAGACCCAGTACTTC.

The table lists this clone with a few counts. The CDR3 DNA is TGCGCCAGCAGCCAACGCCTGTTTTCCGGGACATCCGTACATCAGCCCCAGCATTTT. Protein sequence: CASSQRLFSGTSVHQPQHF. The rearrangement links TRBV4-1 to TRBJ1-5; a weak D match, TRBD1 (6 bases). The germline gives CDR1 MGHRA, CDR2 YSYEKL. Deletions cut 2 bases from V and 5 bases from J, with 25 bases between. The CDR3 covers 19 residues.

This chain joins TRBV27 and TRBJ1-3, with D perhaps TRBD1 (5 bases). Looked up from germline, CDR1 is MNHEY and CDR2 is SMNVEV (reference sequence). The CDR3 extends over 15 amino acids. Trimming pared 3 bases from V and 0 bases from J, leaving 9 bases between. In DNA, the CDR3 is TGTGCCAGCAGTTTGGGGGGGAGCTCTGGAAACACCATATATTTT. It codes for CASSLGGSSGNTIYF.

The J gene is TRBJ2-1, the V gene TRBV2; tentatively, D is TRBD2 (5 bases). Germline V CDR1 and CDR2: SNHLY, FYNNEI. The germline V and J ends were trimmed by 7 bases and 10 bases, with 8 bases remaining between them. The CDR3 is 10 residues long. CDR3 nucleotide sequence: TGTGCCAGCAAAGGGAGCGAGCAGTTCTTC. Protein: CASKGSEQFF.

The CDR3 is CASSQDVEGANYGYTF. CDR3 in DNA: TGCGCCAGCAGCCAAGATGTTGAGGGGGCGAACTATGGCTACACCTTC. The rearrangement joins TRBV4-1 to TRBJ1-2; 7 bases are a match to TRBD1. J gave up 2 bases and V 0 bases, and 6 bases lay outside the gene matches. This CDR3 comprises 16 residues. The V gene's germline CDR1 is MGHRA and CDR2 YSYEKL.

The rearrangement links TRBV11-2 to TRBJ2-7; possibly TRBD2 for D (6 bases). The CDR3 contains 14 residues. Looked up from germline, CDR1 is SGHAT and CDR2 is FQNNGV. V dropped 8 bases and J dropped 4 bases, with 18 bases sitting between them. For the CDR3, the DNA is TGTGCCAGCTTGGAGGGCACGCCCCCTTACGAGCAGTACTTC. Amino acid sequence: CASLEGTPPYEQYF.

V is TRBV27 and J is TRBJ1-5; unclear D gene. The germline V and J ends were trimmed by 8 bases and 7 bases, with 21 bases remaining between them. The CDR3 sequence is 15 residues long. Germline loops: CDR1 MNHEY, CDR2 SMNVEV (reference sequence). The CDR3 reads CASGGELAAGQPQHF. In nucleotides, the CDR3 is TGTGCCAGCGGTGGAGAATTGGCGGCGGGCCAGCCCCAGCATTTT.